This TCR beta chain was retrieved from a study of TIL therapy for anti-PD-1-resistant metastatic lung cancer. Study summary: Tumors had a median PD-L1 proportion score of approximately 5.5%. Study-level findings and limits: Compared with baseline intratumoral T cells, expanded TIL cultures were more clonal and less diverse (around 5.9% vs 31%).

The V end lost 4 bases, the J end lost 3 bases, and 7 bases lay between the germline ends. CDR3 length: 13 residues. CDR1 is LGHDT, CDR2 YNNKEL, per germline (reference sequence). Regarding this clone: The antigen remains unidentified.

The time point is: pre-treatment sample, taken before nivolumab and TIL therapy. Pleural nodules or supraclavicular lymph nodes made up most of the excised metastases sampled. Sequencing used immunoSEQ v3. Sequencing was performed with immunoSEQ multiplex PCR; in TCRdb, only in-frame clones are kept and a portion is missing. The sample lists around 100,000 clones, 55% to 75% occurring once. The genes are TRBV3-1 (or the pseudogene TRBV3-2) and TRBJ1-3; D not resolved. The material sequenced was tumor tissue, taken at baseline. This TCR was recovered from a person between 30 and 80 years old with non-small cell lung cancer. The CDR3 protein is CASSPRIGNTIYF. DNA of the CDR3: TGTGCCAGCAGCCCGCGGATTGGAAACACCATATATTTT.